These 5 T cell receptor beta chains originate from one sample sequenced in a study of blood T cell repertoires in COVID-19 (dated by TCRdb to the early 2020s). Preparation of the library involved the immunoSEQ multiplex PCR assay. The immuneACCESS repertoire file appears here via TCRdb, limited to in-frame rearrangements. These files lack a portion of the clones; in checked studies, under half of the deficit traces to unresolved V genes, and the cause of the others is not known. The table for this sample lists more than 45,000 clones; approximately 90% of them were counted only once. The ten largest clonotypes hold 1.4% of the sample. Sequenced: peripheral blood. These receptors were obtained from a man aged 60 to 75 with acute or convalescent COVID-19.

Turning to this clone: The sample contains more than one DNA sequence encoding this CDR3. V usage is TRBV19 and J usage is TRBJ2-6; TRBD1 agrees at 10 bases. This CDR3 is built from 16 residues. V lost 4 bases to trimming and J lost 3 bases; unmatched junction nucleotides: 3. Germline V lookup: CDR1 LNHDA, CDR2 SQIVND (reference sequence). CDR3 sequence reads: CASSRQGAGGANVLTF. DNA of the CDR3: TGTGCCAGTAGTAGACAGGGGGCCGGTGGGGCCAACGTCCTGACTTTC.

CDR3 amino acids: CASSSNGGWNTEAFF. The CDR3 DNA reads as TGTGCCAGCAGTTCCAATGGAGGTTGGAACACTGAAGCTTTCTTT. The chain uses TRBV28 and TRBJ1-1; D call uncertain. The germline CDR1 and CDR2 sequences are MDHEN and SYDVKM. The CDR3 spans 15 residues. The V end lost 4 bases, the J end lost 1 base, and 13 bases lay between the germline ends.

The rearrangement uses TRBV6-2 or TRBV6-3 and TRBJ2-3, with D perhaps TRBD1 (5 bases). Trimming took off 5 bases at V and 0 bases at J, with 15 bases between the two ends. The germline V gene has CDR1 MNHEY and CDR2 SVGEGT. The length of the CDR3 is 16 residues. This CDR3 reads CASSRPWGGSTDTQYF. The CDR3 DNA sequence: TGTGCCAGCAGTCGGCCGTGGGGCGGAAGCACAGATACGCAGTATTTT.

The genes are TRBV4-1 and TRBJ2-4, with 11 bases matching TRBD2. This CDR3 is 20 amino acids long. Losses at the gene ends were 0 bases for V and 3 bases for J; bases not matched to a gene: 13. Germline CDR1 and CDR2: MGHRA and YSYEKL. In nucleotides, the CDR3 is TGCGCCAGCAGCCAAGATCGTAAGGTAGCGGGAGGGCTCGGCAAAAACATTCAGTACTTC. This codes for CASSQDRKVAGGLGKNIQYF.

This clone was observed a single time. This chain connects TRBV2 to TRBJ2-7; 9 nucleotides match TRBD1. The V gene end was trimmed by 6 bases and the J gene end by 2 bases; junction bases not matched to a gene: 5. Germline CDR1 reads SNHLY; CDR2 reads FYNNEI. The CDR3 totals 14 residues. The CDR3 loop is CASRPGQGTYEQYF. The CDR3 coding sequence is TGTGCCAGCAGGCCGGGACAGGGTACCTACGAGCAGTACTTC.